This is a list of T cell receptor beta chains from one sample in a study of regulatory T cells in long-lasting Graves disease. TCRdb reprocessed the multiplex PCR reads with MiXCR, giving one entry per CDR3 protein. The sample contains approximately 360,000 distinct CDR3 sequences, approximately 12% of which appear only once. The same data also contributed to another study, on T cells in Graves' hyperthyroidism and ophthalmopathy.

Source: peripheral blood mononuclear cells (PBMCs), taken at new diagnosis, from a patient treated with antithyroid drugs. The receptors here all came from a woman aged 18-29 years with Graves disease. Both conserved end residues are part of each CDR3. The D gene is left open where the match is weak. A clone size is listed for some rows: how often the clone was seen (once, few, many), or a class if it is expanded.

J gene,CDR3 length,D gene,V gene,clone size,CDR3 DNA,CDR3 protein
TRBJ2-1,15,NA,TRBV12-3/TRBV12-4,NA,TGTGCCAGCACCCCCTTGGGGGGAGGGGGGGATGAGCAGTTCTTC,CASTPLGGGGDEQFF
TRBJ2-3,15,TRBD1,TRBV6-2/TRBV6-3,many,TGTGCCAGCAGTGAGGACAGGGGGAGCACAGATACGCAGTATTTT,CASSEDRGSTDTQYF
TRBJ2-5,15,TRBD2,TRBV20-1,NA,TGCAGTGCTAAAGGACTAGCGGGGCATCAAGAGACCCAGTACTTC,CSAKGLAGHQETQYF
TRBJ2-7,14,NA,TRBV30,few,TGTGCCTGGAAGATACAAGGGTCCTCCTACGAGCAGTACTTC,CAWKIQGSSYEQYF
TRBJ2-5,14,NA,TRBV27,NA,TGTGCCAGCAGTTTCGCAGGGGCCTCCAGGACCCAGTACTTC,CASSFAGASRTQYF
TRBJ2-3,21,TRBD2,TRBV14,NA,TGTGCCAGCAGCCAAGATGGCGCGAGCGGGGGGCATCGTCGGGGCACAGATACGCAGTATTTT,CASSQDGASGGHRRGTDTQYF
TRBJ2-2,16,TRBD1,TRBV29-1,many,TGCAGCGTTGAACCTGAGGGACAGAGCTTCACCGGGGAGCTGTTTTTT,CSVEPEGQSFTGELFF
TRBJ2-7,16,TRBD1,TRBV27,many,TGTGCCAGCAGTTTAGACAGGGGCGCGGTAGGCTACGAGCAGTACTTC,CASSLDRGAVGYEQYF
TRBJ1-2,14,NA,TRBV2,many,TGTGCCAGCACTGCCCAGGGTTTCTTCTATGGCTACACCTTC,CASTAQGFFYGYTF
TRBJ2-2,15,TRBD2,TRBV7-2,NA,TGTGCCAGCAGCTCGCGGGGGGAAGGGGCCGGGGAGCTGTTTTTT,CASSSRGEGAGELFF
TRBJ2-2,14,NA,TRBV4-3,few,TGCGCCAGCAGCTACAGACCGGGGCCCGGGGAGCTGTTTTTT,CASSYRPGPGELFF
TRBJ2-2,15,TRBD1,TRBV20-1,many,TGCAGTGCTTCCCCGACAGGGTGGAACACCGGGGAGCTGTTTTTT,CSASPTGWNTGELFF
TRBJ2-6,16,NA,TRBV7-9,few,TGTGCCAGCAGCTCCCTCGCCCCATTGTTGGCCAACGTCCTGACTTTC,CASSSLAPLLANVLTF
TRBJ2-5,21,TRBD2,TRBV30,NA,TGTGCCTGGAGTGCGCCTCCGTGGGTTAGGCTAGCGGGAAAGATCGAAGAGACCCAGTACTTC,CAWSAPPWVRLAGKIEETQYF
TRBJ2-5,15,TRBD1,TRBV7-9,NA,TGTGCCAGCAGCCCTTGGACAGGGTTCCAAGAGACCCAGTACTTC,CASSPWTGFQETQYF
TRBJ2-7,12,TRBD1,TRBV29-1,few,TGCAGCGGCGGACAGGGGATGTACGAGCAGTACTTC,CSGGQGMYEQYF
TRBJ1-2,15,TRBD1,TRBV13,few,TGTGCCAGCAGCTTTTACCGACAGGGTGACTATGGCTACACCTTC,CASSFYRQGDYGYTF
TRBJ1-6,14,TRBD1,TRBV7-9,few,TGTGCCAGCAGCTCCCAGGGGGCAGGATCACCCCTCCACTTT,CASSSQGAGSPLHF
TRBJ2-2,14,NA,TRBV2,many,TGTGCCAGCAGTGAACTGTTGGGGAGCGGGGAGCTGTTTTTT,CASSELLGSGELFF
TRBJ2-1,16,NA,TRBV4-1,NA,TGCGCCAGCAGCCAAGTAGGGGGGAGCACCTACAATGAGCAGTTCTTC,CASSQVGGSTYNEQFF
TRBJ2-5,16,TRBD1,TRBV5-1,few,TGCGCCAGCAGCTTAAGTCCGGGACAGCGACAAGAGACCCAGTACTTC,CASSLSPGQRQETQYF
TRBJ2-5,13,NA,TRBV7-2,many,TGTGCCAGCAGCTTAGTAGGGGGTAACCCAGGGCGCTTC,CASSLVGGNPGRF
TRBJ1-3,17,NA,TRBV19,many,TGTGCCAGTAGTGTCTCGGACGGAAAGAGCTCTGGAAACACCATATATTTT,CASSVSDGKSSGNTIYF
TRBJ2-1,18,NA,TRBV7-2,many,TGTGCCAGCAGCCGCCCCCGGGGGAAAGGTAGCTCCTACAATGAGCAGTTCTTC,CASSRPRGKGSSYNEQFF
TRBJ2-7,17,TRBD2,TRBV28,many,TGTGCCAGTTCTAGCGGGAGAGACTCCCGGGGGTCCTACGAGCAGTACTTC,CASSSGRDSRGSYEQYF
TRBJ2-1,15,NA,TRBV19,NA,TGTGCCAGTAGTTTCGACGGAAGAGCCTACAATGAGCAGTTCTTC,CASSFDGRAYNEQFF
TRBJ2-1,14,NA,TRBV7-2,many,TGTGCCAGCAGCTCCGAAATAAGGGACAATGAGCAGTTCTTC,CASSSEIRDNEQFF
TRBJ1-1,15,NA,TRBV7-6,many,TGTGCCAGCAGCTCGGAGTCTGGGGCAAACACTGAAGCTTTCTTT,CASSSESGANTEAFF
TRBJ2-3,18,TRBD2,TRBV13,many,TGTGCCAGCAGTTACCGACTAGCGGGGGGGCCAAGCACAGATACGCAGTATTTT,CASSYRLAGGPSTDTQYF
TRBJ1-5,16,TRBD1,TRBV2,many,TGTGCCAGCAGAAAGACCGGGACAGGGATAATCAAGCCCCAGCATTTT,CASRKTGTGIIKPQHF
TRBJ2-1,13,NA,TRBV6-5,NA,TGTGCCAGCAGTTACTACTGGGACAATGAGCAGTTCTTC,CASSYYWDNEQFF
TRBJ2-2,19,TRBD2,TRBV28,NA,TGTGCCAGCAGGAGTACACTAGCGGGACTCCTATCGAACACCGGGGAGCTGTTTTTT,CASRSTLAGLLSNTGELFF
TRBJ1-3,14,NA,TRBV14,NA,TGTGCCAGCAGCGCAAGGACAGCTGGAAACACCATATATTTT,CASSARTAGNTIYF
TRBJ2-4,15,TRBD1,TRBV7-3,NA,TGTGCCAGCAGCTTAACTGGACAGGGGGTGGACATTCAGTACTTC,CASSLTGQGVDIQYF
TRBJ1-2,15,NA,TRBV6-1,few,TGTGCCAGCAGAAAAGGCCGAGCTTTTAACTATGGCTACACCTTC,CASRKGRAFNYGYTF
TRBJ1-6,14,TRBD1,TRBV6-1,many,TGTGCCAGCAGTCGGACAGGGCCGGCGACACCCCTCCACTTT,CASSRTGPATPLHF
TRBJ2-7,14,NA,TRBV29-1,NA,TGCAGCTTGGGGTGCCTAGCTGGTCCCTACGAGCAGTACTTC,CSLGCLAGPYEQYF
TRBJ2-5,16,TRBD2,TRBV6-2/TRBV6-3,many,TGTGCCAGCAGTCCTACAGGGACTAGCGGGATTCTGGCCCAGTACTTC,CASSPTGTSGILAQYF
TRBJ2-7,16,TRBD2,TRBV6-1,many,TGTGCCAGCAGGACCGCCGGGACTAGCGGGAACTACGAGCAGTACTTC,CASRTAGTSGNYEQYF
TRBJ2-2,13,NA,TRBV29-1,NA,TGCAGCGTACCTAGTGGGGGCACCGGGGAGCTGTTTTTT,CSVPSGGTGELFF
TRBJ1-3,13,NA,TRBV28,many,TGTGCCAGCGTTGGCCGGCCCGGAAACACCATATATTTT,CASVGRPGNTIYF
TRBJ2-1,21,NA,TRBV6-2/TRBV6-3,NA,TGTGCCAGCAGTTACCTGGAATTGCCAGGAGAACGGGCCTACCAGAACAATGAGCAGTTCTTC,CASSYLELPGERAYQNNEQFF
TRBJ1-5,13,TRBD1,TRBV2,NA,TGTGCCAGCACCCAGGGGGGGATTCAGCCCCAGCATTTT,CASTQGGIQPQHF
TRBJ2-1,15,TRBD2,TRBV20-1,many,TGCAGTGCCACTACCGGGACTAGCGGTGACAATGAGCAGTTCTTC,CSATTGTSGDNEQFF
TRBJ2-3,14,NA,TRBV11-2,many,TGTGCCAGCAGCTTATTAGAGAGCACAGATACGCAGTATTTT,CASSLLESTDTQYF